The TCR beta chain described here comes from a study of shared clonotypes between healthy human individuals. Study-wide results and limits: Sequencing depth was a factor that was expected to affect clonotype sharing among donors. Approximately 5% was the fraction of naive CD4 clonotypes found shared across four donors. The study generally estimated greater richness for naive than memory subsets.

With V trimmed by 5 bases and J by 4 bases, 8 bases remained unmatched. Germline V CDR1 and CDR2: SEHNR, FQNEAQ (reference sequence). This CDR3 region has 16 residues. Terminally differentiated effector memory CD45RA+ cells were left out of the naive CD8 fraction, which was CD45RO-negative and positively selected for CCR7. The donors, healthy adults who were HIV-negative, had experienced no recent acute infections or vaccinations. This clone is a singleton in its sample. No antigen is known for it. The table came from immunoSEQ multiplex PCR; TCRdb's copy has only in-frame clones and leaves some out. The table includes about 2.1 million clones, 93% detected once.

The TCR originated in a man aged 18 to 30 in good health. Some clones in this sample may be carry-over from other donors' samples. V gene TRBV7-9 combines with J gene TRBJ2-5; 12 bases are shared with TRBD2. Sequenced material: naive CD8+ T cells from PBMCs. The CDR3 DNA reads TGTGCCAGCAGCATCCTGACTAGCGGGAGTATAGAGACCCAGTACTTC. Its translation: CASSILTSGSIETQYF. The full variable domain, rest sourced from reference TRBV7-9 and TRBJ2-5, is DTGVSQNPRHKITKRGQNVTFRCDPISEHNRLYWYRQTLGQGPEFLTYFQNEAQLEKSRLLSDRFSAERPKGSFSTLEIQRTEQGDSAMYLCASSILTSGSIETQYFGPGTRLLVL.